Below, 2 T cell receptor beta chains from the same sample are listed, as sequenced in a study of cytomegalovirus exposure and HLA in healthy donors. The primer mix had 60 Vbeta and 13 Jbeta primers. The protocol was immunoSEQ multiplex PCR, while the TCRdb copy is restricted to in-frame clones and leaves out a portion. Of 100,000 to 150,000 clones detected, 74% appear once; the ten largest clones hold around 7.2%. Input material: PBMCs. Receptors were obtained from a male donor in good health and CMV-seronegative.

This sequence joins TRBV10-3 and TRBJ2-2; TRBD2 aligns across 7 bases. J was trimmed by 5 bases and V by 6 bases; bases with no gene match: 9. The length of the CDR3 is 15 residues. From germline, CDR1 is ENHRY and CDR2 SYGVKD. CDR3 coding DNA: TGTGCCATCAGCCCCGGGGGGTCGAGGACCGGGGAGCTGTTTTTT. This gives the protein CAISPGGSRTGELFF.

The chain couples TRBV18 to TRBJ2-1; D call uncertain. From germline, CDR1 is KGHSH and CDR2 LQKENI. Trimming took off 1 base at V and 6 bases at J, with 7 bases between the two ends. This CDR3 region has 13 residues. The DNA of the CDR3 is TGTGCCAGCTCACCACTATCTAGCAATGAGCAGTTCTTC. This sequence encodes CASSPLSSNEQFF.